Listed below are T cell receptor beta chains from one sample, sequenced in a study of T cell repertoires in cytomegalovirus infection. TCRdb recomputed calls from the reads with MiXCR, one row per CDR3 protein. Of roughly 600,000 distinct CDR3 sequences listed, 20% to 25% are singletons. Sequencing was carried out using CD8+ T cells from PBMCs. Source of these receptors: a human donor in good health (CMV status not recorded). Some clones in this sample may be carry-over from other donors' samples. Both conserved end residues are part of each CDR3. The D gene is left open where the match is weak. Clone size is shown for a subset of rows, as once, few, many or a class of expanded clone.

clone_size: NA; d_call: NA; v_call: TRBV5-1; j_call: TRBJ1-2; cdr3_aa: CASSLVQGLDNYGYTF; cdr3_nt: TGCGCCAGCAGCTTGGTCCAGGGACTGGATAACTATGGCTACACCTTC
clone_size: few; d_call: NA; v_call: TRBV28; j_call: TRBJ1-2; cdr3_aa: CASSLEVFDARGDYGYTF; cdr3_nt: TGTGCCAGCAGTTTAGAGGTATTCGACGCCCGCGGGGACTATGGCTACACCTTC
clone_size: many; d_call: TRBD2; v_call: TRBV27; j_call: TRBJ2-1; cdr3_aa: CASSPHGGGVYNEQFF; cdr3_nt: TGTGCCAGCAGTCCACATGGGGGGGGTGTCTACAATGAGCAGTTCTTC
clone_size: many; d_call: TRBD1; v_call: TRBV7-8; j_call: TRBJ1-6; cdr3_aa: CASSSWGQEDHSPLHF; cdr3_nt: TGTGCCAGCAGCAGCTGGGGACAGGAAGATCATTCACCCCTCCACTTT
clone_size: many; d_call: NA; v_call: TRBV7-2; j_call: TRBJ1-5; cdr3_aa: CASAGGGSQPQHF; cdr3_nt: TGTGCCAGCGCAGGAGGCGGTAGTCAGCCCCAGCATTTT
clone_size: few; d_call: NA; v_call: TRBV7-9; j_call: TRBJ2-1; cdr3_aa: CASSLVRSQGPRNEQFF; cdr3_nt: TGTGCCAGCAGCTTAGTTCGGTCACAGGGCCCCCGGAATGAGCAGTTCTTC
clone_size: many; d_call: NA; v_call: TRBV7-6; j_call: TRBJ2-3; cdr3_aa: CASSLTGSATTDTQYF; cdr3_nt: TGTGCCAGCAGCTTAACCGGCAGCGCTACTACAGATACGCAGTATTTT
clone_size: NA; d_call: NA; v_call: TRBV3-1; j_call: TRBJ1-3; cdr3_aa: CASSPEDKRRISGNTIYF; cdr3_nt: TGTGCCAGCAGCCCCGAAGATAAGAGGCGTATCTCTGGAAACACCATATATTTT
clone_size: few; d_call: TRBD1; v_call: TRBV14; j_call: TRBJ1-1; cdr3_aa: CASSEMGQGATEAFF; cdr3_nt: TGTGCCAGCAGCGAGATGGGACAGGGGGCCACTGAAGCTTTCTTT
clone_size: few; d_call: NA; v_call: TRBV7-3; j_call: TRBJ1-2; cdr3_aa: CASSPTASLYGYTF; cdr3_nt: TGTGCCAGCAGCCCCACGGCGTCCCTGTATGGCTACACCTTC
clone_size: NA; d_call: NA; v_call: TRBV7-2; j_call: TRBJ2-5; cdr3_aa: CASSLVGRIQETQYF; cdr3_nt: TGTGCCAGCAGCTTAGTAGGTCGGATCCAAGAGACCCAGTACTTC
clone_size: few; d_call: NA; v_call: TRBV7-9; j_call: TRBJ1-1; cdr3_aa: CASSVTGQNTEAFF; cdr3_nt: TGTGCCAGCAGCGTGACAGGACAGAACACTGAAGCTTTCTTT
clone_size: NA; d_call: TRBD2; v_call: TRBV9; j_call: TRBJ2-5; cdr3_aa: CASSPSGGPLSPQYF; cdr3_nt: TGTGCCAGCAGCCCTAGCGGGGGGCCCCTTTCTCCCCAGTACTTC
clone_size: few; d_call: NA; v_call: TRBV4-2; j_call: TRBJ2-7; cdr3_aa: CASSQERYRDHEQYF; cdr3_nt: TGTGCCAGCAGCCAAGAACGGTACAGGGACCACGAGCAGTACTTC
clone_size: few; d_call: NA; v_call: TRBV7-4; j_call: TRBJ1-2; cdr3_aa: CASSPGHSNYGYTF; cdr3_nt: TGTGCCAGCAGCCCGGGACATTCTAACTATGGCTACACCTTC
clone_size: few; d_call: TRBD1; v_call: TRBV11-1; j_call: TRBJ2-1; cdr3_aa: CASSFRTGYNEQFF; cdr3_nt: TGTGCCAGCAGCTTCAGGACAGGCTACAATGAGCAGTTCTTC
clone_size: NA; d_call: NA; v_call: TRBV5-4; j_call: TRBJ2-5; cdr3_aa: CASSLVGAVWETQYF; cdr3_nt: TGTGCCAGCAGCTTGGTAGGGGCTGTATGGGAGACCCAGTACTTC
clone_size: NA; d_call: NA; v_call: TRBV20-1; j_call: TRBJ2-7; cdr3_aa: CSASLQGRHEQYF; cdr3_nt: TGCAGTGCTAGTTTACAGGGGAGGCACGAGCAGTACTTC
clone_size: NA; d_call: TRBD1; v_call: TRBV29-1; j_call: TRBJ2-7; cdr3_aa: CSVWGQGDEQYF; cdr3_nt: TGCAGCGTTTGGGGACAGGGCGACGAGCAGTACTTC
clone_size: few; d_call: NA; v_call: TRBV12-3/TRBV12-4; j_call: TRBJ2-7; cdr3_aa: CASSLGAAFYEQYF; cdr3_nt: TGTGCCAGCAGTTTGGGGGCAGCTTTCTACGAGCAGTACTTC
clone_size: few; d_call: NA; v_call: TRBV10-2; j_call: TRBJ2-1; cdr3_aa: CASSEKGRNNEQFF; cdr3_nt: TGCGCCAGCAGTGAGAAGGGGCGCAACAATGAGCAGTTCTTC
clone_size: few; d_call: NA; v_call: TRBV29-1; j_call: TRBJ2-6; cdr3_aa: CSVRGVSSGANVLTF; cdr3_nt: TGCAGCGTCAGGGGAGTGAGCTCTGGGGCCAACGTCCTGACTTTC
clone_size: NA; d_call: NA; v_call: TRBV29-1; j_call: TRBJ2-7; cdr3_aa: CSVEILDNSYEQYF; cdr3_nt: TGCAGCGTTGAAATCCTGGACAACTCCTACGAGCAGTACTTC
clone_size: many; d_call: NA; v_call: TRBV14; j_call: TRBJ1-6; cdr3_aa: CASSVSSYNSPLHF; cdr3_nt: TGTGCCAGCTCGGTGAGCTCCTATAATTCACCCCTCCACTTT
clone_size: NA; d_call: NA; v_call: TRBV29-1; j_call: TRBJ2-1; cdr3_aa: CSGGEDEQFF; cdr3_nt: TGCAGCGGGGGGGAGGATGAGCAGTTCTTC
clone_size: NA; d_call: NA; v_call: TRBV7-9; j_call: TRBJ1-3; cdr3_aa: CASSSISSASVGGNTIYF; cdr3_nt: TGTGCCAGCAGCTCAATATCATCCGCCTCGGTGGGCGGAAACACCATATATTTT
clone_size: NA; d_call: TRBD2; v_call: TRBV28; j_call: TRBJ2-3; cdr3_aa: CASSLLRVLGAASGAGTDTQYF; cdr3_nt: TGTGCCAGCAGTTTATTGCGCGTATTAGGGGCCGCGAGCGGGGCCGGCACAGATACGCAGTATTTT
clone_size: NA; d_call: NA; v_call: TRBV19; j_call: TRBJ2-7; cdr3_aa: CASSPVGTSGEQYF; cdr3_nt: TGTGCCAGTAGTCCAGTAGGGACCTCGGGCGAGCAGTACTTC
clone_size: few; d_call: TRBD1; v_call: TRBV29-1; j_call: TRBJ1-3; cdr3_aa: CSVSSGTGPAGGNTIYF; cdr3_nt: TGCAGCGTCTCATCCGGGACAGGACCCGCCGGGGGAAACACCATATATTTT
clone_size: many; d_call: NA; v_call: TRBV19; j_call: TRBJ1-5; cdr3_aa: CASSTPGDFNQPQHF; cdr3_nt: TGTGCCAGTAGTACTCCGGGGGATTTCAATCAGCCCCAGCATTTT
clone_size: few; d_call: TRBD1; v_call: TRBV6-6; j_call: TRBJ2-6; cdr3_aa: CATGQGLISSGANVLTF; cdr3_nt: TGTGCCACAGGACAGGGACTGATTTCCTCTGGGGCCAACGTCCTGACTTTC
clone_size: many; d_call: TRBD2; v_call: TRBV7-9; j_call: TRBJ2-7; cdr3_aa: CASSPKSGAERQYEQYF; cdr3_nt: TGTGCCAGCAGCCCCAAAAGCGGGGCCGAAAGACAATACGAGCAGTACTTC
clone_size: NA; d_call: TRBD1; v_call: TRBV6-5; j_call: TRBJ2-7; cdr3_aa: CASSYFPRTGDYEQYF; cdr3_nt: TGTGCCAGCAGTTACTTCCCCCGGACAGGGGACTACGAGCAGTACTTC
clone_size: NA; d_call: NA; v_call: TRBV23-1; j_call: TRBJ2-5; cdr3_aa: CASSQSRPIFLQETQYF; cdr3_nt: TGCGCCAGCAGTCAATCGAGGCCGATATTCCTCCAAGAGACCCAGTACTTC
clone_size: few; d_call: NA; v_call: TRBV29-1; j_call: TRBJ2-1; cdr3_aa: CSVPDSGEQFF; cdr3_nt: TGCAGCGTCCCTGACTCGGGTGAGCAGTTCTTC
clone_size: NA; d_call: NA; v_call: TRBV2; j_call: TRBJ2-5; cdr3_aa: CASSEEPGETQYF; cdr3_nt: TGTGCCAGCAGTGAAGAACCCGGGGAGACCCAGTACTTC
clone_size: few; d_call: TRBD2; v_call: TRBV20-1; j_call: TRBJ2-1; cdr3_aa: CSAHTYALGLAGDYNEQFF; cdr3_nt: TGCAGTGCCCACACCTATGCCCTGGGACTAGCGGGAGACTACAATGAGCAGTTCTTC
clone_size: once; d_call: NA; v_call: TRBV10-3; j_call: TRBJ1-1; cdr3_aa: CAISDGRPTDATFF; cdr3_nt: TGTGCCATCAGTGATGGCAGGCCTACCGATGCGACTTTCTTT
clone_size: many; d_call: TRBD2; v_call: TRBV6-6; j_call: TRBJ2-3; cdr3_aa: CASGLTSGGADTQYF; cdr3_nt: TGTGCCAGCGGCCTGACTAGCGGGGGGGCAGATACGCAGTATTTT
clone_size: few; d_call: TRBD1; v_call: TRBV28; j_call: TRBJ2-3; cdr3_aa: CASSYSDRAGPDTQYF; cdr3_nt: TGTGCCAGCAGCTACTCGGACAGGGCCGGACCAGATACGCAGTATTTT
clone_size: few; d_call: TRBD2; v_call: TRBV29-1; j_call: TRBJ2-5; cdr3_aa: CSVDKRGPRETQYF; cdr3_nt: TGCAGCGTTGATAAGCGGGGGCCGCGGGAGACCCAGTACTTC
clone_size: NA; d_call: TRBD2; v_call: TRBV6-2/TRBV6-3; j_call: TRBJ2-5; cdr3_aa: CASSYSAGGLLYQETQYF; cdr3_nt: TGTGCCAGCAGTTACTCAGCGGGGGGCCTTCTGTACCAAGAGACCCAGTACTTC
clone_size: NA; d_call: NA; v_call: TRBV29-1; j_call: TRBJ1-1; cdr3_aa: CSVNRRNTEAFF; cdr3_nt: TGCAGCGTCAACAGGAGGAACACTGAAGCTTTCTTT
clone_size: few; d_call: NA; v_call: TRBV9; j_call: TRBJ1-5; cdr3_aa: CASSVGGSNQPQHF; cdr3_nt: TGTGCCAGCAGCGTTGGAGGGAGCAATCAGCCCCAGCATTTT
clone_size: NA; d_call: TRBD2; v_call: TRBV7-9; j_call: TRBJ2-2; cdr3_aa: CASSAPLAGATANTGELFF; cdr3_nt: TGTGCCAGCAGCGCCCCCCTAGCGGGGGCCACCGCGAACACCGGGGAGCTGTTTTTT
clone_size: NA; d_call: NA; v_call: TRBV20-1; j_call: TRBJ2-5; cdr3_aa: CSAVYPPAGGYRGTQYF; cdr3_nt: TGCAGTGCTGTCTATCCCCCCGCCGGGGGATACCGGGGGACCCAGTACTTC
clone_size: few; d_call: NA; v_call: TRBV20-1; j_call: TRBJ2-2; cdr3_aa: CSASDRDTGELFF; cdr3_nt: TGCAGTGCTAGTGACAGAGACACCGGGGAGCTGTTTTTT
clone_size: NA; d_call: NA; v_call: TRBV6-2/TRBV6-3; j_call: TRBJ2-7; cdr3_aa: CASSYSNRYEQYF; cdr3_nt: TGTGCCAGCAGTTACTCCAATCGCTACGAGCAGTACTTC
clone_size: few; d_call: NA; v_call: TRBV7-9; j_call: TRBJ2-4; cdr3_aa: CASMGKGWTIQYF; cdr3_nt: TGTGCCAGCATGGGGAAGGGTTGGACCATTCAGTACTTC
clone_size: many; d_call: TRBD2; v_call: TRBV28; j_call: TRBJ2-3; cdr3_aa: CASSPIAGSTDTQYF; cdr3_nt: TGTGCCAGCAGCCCTATAGCGGGGAGCACAGATACGCAGTATTTT
clone_size: many; d_call: NA; v_call: TRBV12-3/TRBV12-4; j_call: TRBJ2-1; cdr3_aa: CASSLTGGVFYNEQFF; cdr3_nt: TGTGCCAGCAGTTTAACGGGGGGCGTATTCTACAATGAGCAGTTCTTC
clone_size: few; d_call: TRBD1; v_call: TRBV10-3; j_call: TRBJ1-2; cdr3_aa: CAISEGGTEIYGYTF; cdr3_nt: TGTGCCATCAGTGAGGGAGGGACAGAGATTTATGGCTACACCTTC
clone_size: many; d_call: TRBD2; v_call: TRBV5-5; j_call: TRBJ2-2; cdr3_aa: CASSSSLTSPNTGELFF; cdr3_nt: TGTGCCAGCAGCTCCTCATTGACTAGCCCGAACACCGGGGAGCTGTTTTTT